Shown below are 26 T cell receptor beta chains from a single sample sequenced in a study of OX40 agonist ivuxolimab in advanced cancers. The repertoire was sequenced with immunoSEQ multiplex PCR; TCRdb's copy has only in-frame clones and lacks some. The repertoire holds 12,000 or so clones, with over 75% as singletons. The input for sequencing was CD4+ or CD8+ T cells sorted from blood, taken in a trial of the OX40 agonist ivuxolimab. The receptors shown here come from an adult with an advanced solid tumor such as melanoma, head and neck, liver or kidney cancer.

This CDR3 is CASSQAAPFLAGEYNEQFF. Written as DNA, the CDR3 is TGCGCCAGCAGCCAAGCCGCACCATTCTTGGCAGGGGAATACAATGAGCAGTTCTTC. The rearrangement uses TRBV4-3 and TRBJ2-1; perhaps TRBD1 as D (6 bases). Trimming shortened V by 1 base and J by 4 bases, and 23 bases separated the two germline ends. Germline V gene sequence: CDR1 LGHNA, CDR2 YSLEER. The CDR3 extends over 19 amino acids.

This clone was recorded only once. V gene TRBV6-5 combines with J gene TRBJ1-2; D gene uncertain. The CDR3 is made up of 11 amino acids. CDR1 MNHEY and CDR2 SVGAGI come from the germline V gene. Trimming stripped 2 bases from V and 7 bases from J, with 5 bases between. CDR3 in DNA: TGTGCCAGCAGTTACAGGGCTGGCTACACCTTC. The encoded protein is CASSYRAGYTF.

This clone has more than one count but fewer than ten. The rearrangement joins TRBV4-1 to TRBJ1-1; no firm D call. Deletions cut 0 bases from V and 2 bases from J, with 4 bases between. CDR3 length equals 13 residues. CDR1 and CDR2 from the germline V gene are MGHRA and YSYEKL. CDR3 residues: CASSQETNTEAFF. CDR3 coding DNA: TGCGCCAGCAGCCAAGAGACCAACACTGAAGCTTTCTTT.

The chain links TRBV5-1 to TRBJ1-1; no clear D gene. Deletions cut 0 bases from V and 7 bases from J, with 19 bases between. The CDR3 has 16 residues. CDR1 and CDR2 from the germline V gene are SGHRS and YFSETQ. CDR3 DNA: TGCGCCAGCAGCTTGGGCTTGGGAACAACCGATAGTGAAGCTTTCTTT. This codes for CASSLGLGTTDSEAFF.

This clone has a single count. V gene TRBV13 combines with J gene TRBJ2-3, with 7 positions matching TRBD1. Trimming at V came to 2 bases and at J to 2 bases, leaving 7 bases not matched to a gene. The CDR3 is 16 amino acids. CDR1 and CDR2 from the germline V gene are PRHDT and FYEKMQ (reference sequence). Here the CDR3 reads CASSLRDRDSTDTQYF. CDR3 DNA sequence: TGTGCCAGCAGCTTAAGAGACAGGGATTCCACAGATACGCAGTATTTT.

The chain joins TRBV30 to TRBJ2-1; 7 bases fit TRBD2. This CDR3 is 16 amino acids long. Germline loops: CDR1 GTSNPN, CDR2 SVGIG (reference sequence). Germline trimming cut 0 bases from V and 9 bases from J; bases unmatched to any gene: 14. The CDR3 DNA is TGTGCCTGGAGTGTACGTTTGAGGGAGGGCCGGACTGAGCAGTTCTTC. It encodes CAWSVRLREGRTEQFF.

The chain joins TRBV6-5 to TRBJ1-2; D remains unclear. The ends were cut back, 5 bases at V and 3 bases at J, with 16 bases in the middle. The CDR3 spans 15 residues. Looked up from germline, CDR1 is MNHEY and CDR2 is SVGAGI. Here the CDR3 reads CASSPIPEGDYGYTF. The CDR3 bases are TGTGCCAGCAGTCCCATTCCCGAGGGTGACTATGGCTACACCTTC.

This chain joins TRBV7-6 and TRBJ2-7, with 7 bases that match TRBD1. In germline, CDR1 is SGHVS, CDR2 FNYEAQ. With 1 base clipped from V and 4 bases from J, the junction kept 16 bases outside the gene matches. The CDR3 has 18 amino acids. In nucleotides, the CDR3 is TGTGCCAGCAGCTTAGATGGAGGTTCAGGGGGAAGGGGATACGAGCAGTACTTC. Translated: CASSLDGGSGGRGYEQYF.

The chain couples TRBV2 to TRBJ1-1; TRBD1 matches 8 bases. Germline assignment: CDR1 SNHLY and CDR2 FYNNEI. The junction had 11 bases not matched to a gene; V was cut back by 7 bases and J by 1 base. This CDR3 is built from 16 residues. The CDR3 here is CASKWQGATRNTEAFF. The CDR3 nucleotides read TGTGCCAGCAAGTGGCAGGGGGCGACTAGGAACACTGAAGCTTTCTTT.

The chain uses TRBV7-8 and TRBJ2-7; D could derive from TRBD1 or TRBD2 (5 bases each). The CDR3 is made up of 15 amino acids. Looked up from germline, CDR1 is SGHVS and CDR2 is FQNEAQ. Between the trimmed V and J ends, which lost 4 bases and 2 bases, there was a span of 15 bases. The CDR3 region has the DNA TGTGCCAGCAGCTCCTGGGACGCCCGGACCTACGAGCAGTACTTC. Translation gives CASSSWDARTYEQYF.

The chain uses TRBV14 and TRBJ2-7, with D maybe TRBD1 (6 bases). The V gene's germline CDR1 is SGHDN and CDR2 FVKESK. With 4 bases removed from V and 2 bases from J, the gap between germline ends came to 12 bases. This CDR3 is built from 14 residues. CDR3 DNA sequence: TGTGCCAGCAGCCCCGGACAGTTTCCCTACGAGCAGTACTTC. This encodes CASSPGQFPYEQYF.

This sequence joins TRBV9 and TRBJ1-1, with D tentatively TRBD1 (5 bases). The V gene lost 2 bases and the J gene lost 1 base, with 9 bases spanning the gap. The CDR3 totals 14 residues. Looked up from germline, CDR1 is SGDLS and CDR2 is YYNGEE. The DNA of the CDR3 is TGTGCCAGCAGCGTTGGGGGTCGGAACACTGAAGCTTTCTTT. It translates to CASSVGGRNTEAFF.

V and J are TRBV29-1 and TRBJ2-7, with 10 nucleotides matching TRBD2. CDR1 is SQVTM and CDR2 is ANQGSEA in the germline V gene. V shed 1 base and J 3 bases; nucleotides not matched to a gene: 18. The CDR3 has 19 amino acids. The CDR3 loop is CSVEGVGGSRASGSYEQYF. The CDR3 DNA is TGCAGCGTTGAAGGGGTCGGAGGTAGTAGGGCTAGCGGGAGCTACGAGCAGTACTTC.

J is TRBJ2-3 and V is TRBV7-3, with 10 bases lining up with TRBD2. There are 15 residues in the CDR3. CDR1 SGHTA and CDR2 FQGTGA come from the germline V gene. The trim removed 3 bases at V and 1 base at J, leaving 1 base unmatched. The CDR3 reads CASSFLAGGTDTQYF. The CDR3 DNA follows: TGTGCCAGCAGCTTCCTAGCGGGAGGCACAGATACGCAGTATTTT.

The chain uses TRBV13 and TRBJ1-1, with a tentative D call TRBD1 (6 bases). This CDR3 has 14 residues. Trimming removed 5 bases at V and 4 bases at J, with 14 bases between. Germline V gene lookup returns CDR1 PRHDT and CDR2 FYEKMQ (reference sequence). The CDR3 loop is CASSQKGGGTEAFF. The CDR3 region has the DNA TGTGCCAGCAGCCAAAAGGGGGGGGGCACTGAAGCTTTCTTT. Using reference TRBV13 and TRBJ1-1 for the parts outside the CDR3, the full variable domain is AAGVIQSPRHLIKEKRETATLKCYPIPRHDTVYWYQQGPGQDPQFLISFYEKMQSDKGSIPDRFSAQQFSDYHSELNMSSLELGDSALYFCASSQKGGGTEAFFGQGTRLTVV.

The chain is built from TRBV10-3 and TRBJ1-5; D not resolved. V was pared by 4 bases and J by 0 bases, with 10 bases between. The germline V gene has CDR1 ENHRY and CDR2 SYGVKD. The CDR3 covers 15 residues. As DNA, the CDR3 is TGTGCCATCAGTGTAGGAGGCTATAGCAATCAGCCCCAGCATTTT. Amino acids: CAISVGGYSNQPQHF.

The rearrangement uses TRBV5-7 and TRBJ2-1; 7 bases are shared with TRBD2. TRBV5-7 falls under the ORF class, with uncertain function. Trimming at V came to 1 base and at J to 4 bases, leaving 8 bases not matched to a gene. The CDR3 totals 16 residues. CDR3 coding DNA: TGTGCCAGCAGCTTGCAGGCTAGCGGACATTACAATGAGCAGTTCTTC. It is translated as CASSLQASGHYNEQFF.

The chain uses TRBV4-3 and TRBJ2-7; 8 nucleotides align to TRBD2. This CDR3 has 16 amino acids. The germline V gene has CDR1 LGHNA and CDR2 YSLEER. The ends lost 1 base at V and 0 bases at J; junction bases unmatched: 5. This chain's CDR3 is CASSQGLAGGSYEQYF. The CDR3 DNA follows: TGCGCCAGCAGCCAAGGACTGGCGGGGGGCTCCTACGAGCAGTACTTC.

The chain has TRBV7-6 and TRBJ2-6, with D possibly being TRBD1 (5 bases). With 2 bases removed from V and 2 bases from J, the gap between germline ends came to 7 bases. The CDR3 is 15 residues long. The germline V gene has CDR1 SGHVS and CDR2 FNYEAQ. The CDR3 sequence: CASSLKGAGANVLTF. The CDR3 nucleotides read TGTGCCAGCAGCTTAAAAGGGGCTGGGGCCAACGTCCTGACTTTC.

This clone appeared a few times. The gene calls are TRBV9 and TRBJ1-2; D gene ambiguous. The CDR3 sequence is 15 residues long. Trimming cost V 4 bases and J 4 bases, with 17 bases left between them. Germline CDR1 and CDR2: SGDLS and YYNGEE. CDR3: CASSPSMGGGYGYTF. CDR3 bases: TGTGCCAGCAGCCCATCTATGGGAGGCGGCTATGGCTACACCTTC. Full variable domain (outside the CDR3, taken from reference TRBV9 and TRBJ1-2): DSGVTQTPKHLITATGQRVTLRCSPRSGDLSVYWYQQSLDQGLQFLIQYYNGEERAKGNILERFSAQQFPDLHSELNLSSLELGDSALYFCASSPSMGGGYGYTFGSGTRLTVV.

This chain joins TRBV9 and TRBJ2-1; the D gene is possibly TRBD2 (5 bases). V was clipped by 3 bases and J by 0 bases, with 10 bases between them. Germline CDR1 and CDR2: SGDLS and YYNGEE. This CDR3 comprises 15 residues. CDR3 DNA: TGTGCCAGCAGCGACTTAGCGAGCTCCTACAATGAGCAGTTCTTC. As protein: CASSDLASSYNEQFF.

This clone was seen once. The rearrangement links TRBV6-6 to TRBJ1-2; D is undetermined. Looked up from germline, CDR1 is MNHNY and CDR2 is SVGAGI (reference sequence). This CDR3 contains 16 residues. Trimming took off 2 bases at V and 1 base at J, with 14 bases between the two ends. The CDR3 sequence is CASSYPKSQLNYGYTF. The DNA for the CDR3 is TGTGCCAGCAGTTACCCGAAGAGCCAGCTTAACTATGGCTACACCTTC.

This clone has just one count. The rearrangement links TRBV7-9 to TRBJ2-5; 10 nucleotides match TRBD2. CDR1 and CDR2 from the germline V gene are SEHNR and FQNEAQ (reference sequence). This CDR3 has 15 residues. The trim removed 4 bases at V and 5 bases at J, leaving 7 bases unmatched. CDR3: CASSSLAGGGETQYF. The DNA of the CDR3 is TGTGCCAGCAGCTCCTTAGCGGGAGGCGGGGAGACCCAGTACTTC.

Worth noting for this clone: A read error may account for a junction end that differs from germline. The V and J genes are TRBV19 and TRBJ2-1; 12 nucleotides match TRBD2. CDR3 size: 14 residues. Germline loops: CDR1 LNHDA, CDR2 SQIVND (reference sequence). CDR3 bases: TGTGCCAATAGTCTGACTAGCGGGAGTAATGAGCAGTTCTTC. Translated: CANSLTSGSNEQFF.

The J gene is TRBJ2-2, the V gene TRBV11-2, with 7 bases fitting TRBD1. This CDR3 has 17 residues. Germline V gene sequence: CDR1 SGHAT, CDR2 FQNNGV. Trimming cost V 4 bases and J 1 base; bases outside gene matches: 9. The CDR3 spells CASSSSKRQGNTGELFF. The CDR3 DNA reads TGTGCCAGCAGCTCCTCAAAAAGACAGGGGAACACCGGGGAGCTGTTTTTT.

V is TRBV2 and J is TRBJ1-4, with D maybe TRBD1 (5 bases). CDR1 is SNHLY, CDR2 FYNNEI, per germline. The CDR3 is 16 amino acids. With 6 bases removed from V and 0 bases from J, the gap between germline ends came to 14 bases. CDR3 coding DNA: TGTGCCAGCAGACTCGGGACTTTTGCAACTAATGAAAAACTGTTTTTT. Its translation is CASRLGTFATNEKLFF.